These T cell receptor beta chains were read from a single sample in a study of CD8+ T cells in alopecia areata. Clones were read by immunoSEQ multiplex PCR, and TCRdb kept only the in-frame ones, dropping some. The data contain under 65,000 clones, about 44% of them seen just once; the ten biggest clones take up approximately 50%. Sequencing was done on a sample of NKG2D-low CD8+ T cells sorted from blood. These receptors came from a human donor with alopecia areata. Each CDR3 is given without its conserved first and last residue. Each record gives: clone size, J gene, V gene, CDR3 protein. Clone size, where shown, is once, few, many, or a class for clones that have expanded.

clone_size: once
j_call: TRBJ2-1
v_call: TRBV2
cdr3_aa: ASRIAGLYNEQF

clone_size: -
j_call: TRBJ2-7
v_call: TRBV11-2
cdr3_aa: ASSLGWASSYEQY

clone_size: -
j_call: TRBJ2-7
v_call: TRBV9
cdr3_aa: ASSLGGGSYEQY

clone_size: few
j_call: TRBJ2-7
v_call: TRBV20-1
cdr3_aa: SARSSYEQY

clone_size: -
j_call: TRBJ1-2
v_call: TRBV29-1
cdr3_aa: SVEGYT

clone_size: -
j_call: TRBJ2-1
v_call: TRBV27
cdr3_aa: ASSLAGEGNEQF

clone_size: -
j_call: TRBJ1-1
v_call: TRBV4-1
cdr3_aa: ASSQHNTEAF

clone_size: -
j_call: TRBJ2-1
v_call: TRBV5-1
cdr3_aa: ASSFEAGVYNEQF

clone_size: -
j_call: -
v_call: TRBV29-1
cdr3_aa: SVEGHPGGSSYEQY

clone_size: few
j_call: TRBJ2-3
v_call: TRBV2
cdr3_aa: ASRVAGWGTDTQY

clone_size: -
j_call: TRBJ2-7
v_call: TRBV9
cdr3_aa: ASSPVGSYEQY

clone_size: -
j_call: TRBJ1-2
v_call: TRBV7-6
cdr3_aa: ASSTLLGYGYT

clone_size: few
j_call: TRBJ2-5
v_call: TRBV14
cdr3_aa: ASSQETWETQY

clone_size: -
j_call: TRBJ2-1
v_call: TRBV5-5
cdr3_aa: ASSWTGNEQF

clone_size: -
j_call: TRBJ2-5
v_call: TRBV5-8
cdr3_aa: ASSPGTASWAQY

clone_size: -
j_call: TRBJ2-7
v_call: TRBV28
cdr3_aa: ASSLVSSYEQY

clone_size: -
j_call: TRBJ1-5
v_call: TRBV27
cdr3_aa: ASSSSVYGNQPQH

clone_size: -
j_call: TRBJ2-5
v_call: TRBV11-2
cdr3_aa: ASSFVRTQY

clone_size: -
j_call: TRBJ2-5
v_call: TRBV28
cdr3_aa: ASSLRGDSQETQY

clone_size: -
j_call: -
v_call: TRBV29-1
cdr3_aa: SVDAGGRDPYEQY

clone_size: -
j_call: TRBJ2-1
v_call: TRBV2
cdr3_aa: ASSEASGRGNEQF

clone_size: -
j_call: TRBJ2-7
v_call: TRBV2
cdr3_aa: ASSELAGGTNYEQY

clone_size: few
j_call: TRBJ2-1
v_call: TRBV7-9
cdr3_aa: ASSRAGPEQF

clone_size: -
j_call: TRBJ1-5
v_call: TRBV30
cdr3_aa: AWSMESSNQPQH

clone_size: -
j_call: TRBJ2-7
v_call: TRBV7-8
cdr3_aa: ASSLARGPYEQY

clone_size: -
j_call: TRBJ2-7
v_call: TRBV5-1
cdr3_aa: ASSLADGYEQY

clone_size: -
j_call: TRBJ1-2
v_call: TRBV25-1
cdr3_aa: TGTAFYGYT

clone_size: few
j_call: TRBJ2-7
v_call: TRBV7-9
cdr3_aa: ASSSGQSDYEQY

clone_size: -
j_call: TRBJ2-1
v_call: TRBV27
cdr3_aa: ASSSGLALGEQF

clone_size: few
j_call: TRBJ1-1
v_call: TRBV10-3
cdr3_aa: AISELDTEAF

clone_size: -
j_call: TRBJ2-7
v_call: TRBV2
cdr3_aa: ASSVGDKIYEQY

clone_size: once
j_call: TRBJ2-5
v_call: TRBV5-1
cdr3_aa: ASARWGNQETQY

clone_size: -
j_call: TRBJ2-3
v_call: TRBV7-9
cdr3_aa: ASSPPGSTDTQY

clone_size: many
j_call: TRBJ2-2
v_call: TRBV9
cdr3_aa: ASSVGGTGELF

clone_size: -
j_call: TRBJ2-7
v_call: TRBV4-3
cdr3_aa: ASSQGVSGYEQY

clone_size: once
j_call: TRBJ2-7
v_call: TRBV5-6
cdr3_aa: ASSFGTSYEQY

clone_size: -
j_call: TRBJ2-5
v_call: TRBV5-4
cdr3_aa: ASSPADAETQY

clone_size: -
j_call: TRBJ1-4
v_call: TRBV4-3
cdr3_aa: ASSQETLGHEKLF

clone_size: -
j_call: TRBJ1-2
v_call: TRBV7-9
cdr3_aa: ASSLAGIDGYGYT

clone_size: few
j_call: TRBJ2-3
v_call: TRBV7-9
cdr3_aa: ASSVDSTDTQY

clone_size: -
j_call: TRBJ2-7
v_call: TRBV27
cdr3_aa: ATQSSGTFSGSPYEQY

clone_size: -
j_call: TRBJ2-5
v_call: TRBV4-3
cdr3_aa: ASSQDIGGGPETQY

clone_size: -
j_call: TRBJ2-7
v_call: TRBV27
cdr3_aa: ASSPGTGGREQY

clone_size: -
j_call: TRBJ1-1
v_call: TRBV7-9
cdr3_aa: ASSLEGFRAEAF

clone_size: -
j_call: TRBJ1-1
v_call: TRBV29-1
cdr3_aa: SARSGDSIPTEAF

clone_size: few
j_call: TRBJ2-3
v_call: TRBV4-3
cdr3_aa: ASSQAVAGGTDTQY

clone_size: -
j_call: TRBJ2-1
v_call: TRBV13
cdr3_aa: ASSLDGLGNEQF

clone_size: -
j_call: TRBJ2-1
v_call: TRBV29-1
cdr3_aa: SAGGASGRAREQF

clone_size: -
j_call: TRBJ2-1
v_call: TRBV5-1
cdr3_aa: ASSLPGDPYNEQF

clone_size: -
j_call: TRBJ2-5
v_call: TRBV6-5
cdr3_aa: ASSNSLAGETQY

clone_size: -
j_call: TRBJ2-7
v_call: TRBV7-9
cdr3_aa: ASSPSGSGSYEQY

clone_size: -
j_call: TRBJ2-5
v_call: TRBV20-1
cdr3_aa: SARVGETQY

clone_size: -
j_call: TRBJ1-2
v_call: TRBV9
cdr3_aa: ASSDRRGYT

clone_size: few
j_call: TRBJ2-1
v_call: TRBV15
cdr3_aa: ATSRERSNRNEQF

clone_size: few
j_call: TRBJ1-2
v_call: TRBV29-1
cdr3_aa: SVFWPRGDGYT

clone_size: -
j_call: TRBJ2-3
v_call: TRBV6-1
cdr3_aa: ASREGTSGIYGTDTQY

clone_size: few
j_call: TRBJ2-7
v_call: TRBV9
cdr3_aa: ASSADGREQY